The subject of this entry is one T cell receptor beta chain. Its antigen remains unidentified. A multiplex PCR was run with 60 Vbeta primers and 13 Jbeta primers. Using immunoSEQ multiplex PCR, the repertoire was profiled, and TCRdb retains in-frame clones only, with some absent. Here the sample spans roughly 150,000 clones, more than 65% being singletons. The sample belongs to a study of cytomegalovirus exposure and HLA in healthy donors. CDR1 is MGHDK, CDR2 SYGVNS, per germline. The CDR3 is 14 residues long. The V end lost 3 bases, the J end lost 1 base, and 10 bases lay between the germline ends. Study observations and caveats: Prior analysis indicated that the majority of TCR beta V segments exhibited productivity approximately 87% or approximately 30% of the time. It was reported that the classifier diagnosed cytomegalovirus status with high specificity and sensitivity in both the original and validation cohorts.

This clonotype was obtained from a man aged 50 to 59 in good health and CMV-seropositive. The source material was PBMCs. The rearrangement links TRBV25-1 to TRBJ2-7; no clear D gene. CDR3 coding DNA: TGTGCCAGCAGTGATGGTCAGGTGTCCTACGAGCAGTACTTC. This encodes CASSDGQVSYEQYF.